The 11 T cell receptor beta chains given below trace back to one sample, sequenced in a study of OX40 agonist ivuxolimab in advanced cancers. Only in-frame clones appear in the TCRdb table, and some are missing; sequencing was by immunoSEQ multiplex PCR. Of over 60,000 clones in the sample, about 91% are singletons; the top ten hold more than 1.5%. Sample: CD4+ or CD8+ T cells sorted from blood, taken in a trial of the OX40 agonist ivuxolimab. Every receptor here comes from an adult with an advanced solid tumor such as melanoma, head and neck, liver or kidney cancer.

This rearrangement joins TRBV30 to TRBJ2-3, with D perhaps matching TRBD1 (5 bases). V lost 3 bases to trimming and J lost 0 bases, with 10 bases between them. In germline, CDR1 is GTSNPN, CDR2 SVGIG (reference sequence). The CDR3 length is 14 residues. The chain's CDR3 is CAWSAGLSTDTQYF. The DNA for the CDR3 is TGTGCCTGGAGCGCAGGGTTAAGCACAGATACGCAGTATTTT.

V and J are TRBV2 and TRBJ1-4; possibly TRBD1 for D (5 bases). Per germline, CDR1 SNHLY and CDR2 FYNNEI. V lost 3 bases, J lost 8 bases, and 16 bases lay in between. This CDR3 region has 15 residues. The CDR3 spells CASSEDRTSGEKLFF. For the CDR3, the DNA is TGTGCCAGCAGTGAGGATAGGACCTCAGGGGAAAAACTGTTTTTT.

This rearrangement joins TRBV27 to TRBJ2-4; D is possibly TRBD2 (7 bases). V was pared by 0 bases and J by 9 bases, with 12 bases between. Germline CDR1 is MNHEY and CDR2 is SMNVEV (reference sequence). The CDR3 runs to 14 residues. The CDR3 nucleotides are TGTGCCAGCAGTTTATCGGGGGGGCGCATCATTCAGTACTTC. Amino acid sequence: CASSLSGGRIIQYF.

The gene calls are TRBV5-1 and TRBJ2-1; 7 nucleotides align to TRBD1. Losses at the gene ends were 0 bases for V and 0 bases for J; bases not matched to a gene: 3. There are 16 residues in the CDR3. The germline V gene has CDR1 SGHRS and CDR2 YFSETQ. CDR3 region: CASSLAPGGSYNEQFF. CDR3 nucleotides: TGCGCCAGCAGCTTGGCCCCAGGGGGCTCCTACAATGAGCAGTTCTTC.

The V gene is TRBV28, the J gene TRBJ2-6; D is unclear. Trimming shortened V by 8 bases and J by 0 bases, and 5 bases separated the two germline ends. CDR1 and CDR2 (germline): MDHEN, SYDVKM. The CDR3 spans 13 residues. CDR3 loop: CASVASGANVLTF. In nucleotides, the CDR3 is TGTGCCAGCGTGGCCTCTGGGGCCAACGTCCTGACTTTC.

The gene calls are TRBV2 and TRBJ1-2; D possibly corresponds to TRBD1 (5 bases). This CDR3 comprises 14 residues. Germline V CDR1 and CDR2: SNHLY, FYNNEI. The V end was cut by 1 base, the J end by 5 bases, with 11 bases between. CDR3 protein: CASSEGGDGYGYTF. In nucleotides, the CDR3 is TGTGCCAGCAGTGAAGGGGGGGACGGATATGGCTACACCTTC. The full variable domain, completed using reference TRBV2 and TRBJ1-2, is EPEVTQTPSHQVTQMGQEVILRCVPISNHLYFYWYRQILGQKVEFLVSFYNNEISEKSEIFDDQFSVERPDGSNFTLKIRSTKLEDSAMYFCASSEGGDGYGYTFGSGTRLTVV.

This chain uses TRBV5-6 with TRBJ1-1, with D uncertain. This CDR3 is built from 13 residues. The germline V and J ends were trimmed by 0 bases and 6 bases, with 9 bases remaining between them. CDR1 is SGHDT and CDR2 is YYEEEE in the germline V gene. The chain's CDR3 is CASSLAGISEAFF. The DNA for the CDR3 is TGTGCCAGCAGCTTGGCCGGGATTTCTGAAGCTTTCTTT.

V is TRBV6-5 and J is TRBJ2-5; TRBD2 agrees at 10 bases. The CDR3 covers 14 residues. The ends lost 4 bases at V and 5 bases at J; junction bases unmatched: 4. Germline V lookup: CDR1 MNHEY, CDR2 SVGAGI. CDR3: CASSLAGGGETQYF. DNA for the CDR3: TGTGCCAGCAGTTTAGCGGGAGGCGGTGAGACCCAGTACTTC.

The chain's CDR3 is CASSYSGSTTHNEQFF. The CDR3 bases are TGTGCCAGCAGTTACTCTGGGAGTACGACTCACAATGAGCAGTTCTTC. The V and J genes are TRBV6-5 and TRBJ2-1, with a weak D call TRBD2 (5 bases). V lost 0 bases and J 5 bases, leaving 14 bases between the germline ends. Germline V gene lookup returns CDR1 MNHEY and CDR2 SVGAGI. The CDR3 sequence is 16 residues long.

The J gene is TRBJ1-3, the V gene TRBV10-1; 7 bases are shared with TRBD1. Trimming removed 8 bases from V and 0 bases from J; junction bases left unmatched: 7. Germline CDR1 reads WNHNN; CDR2 reads SYGVQD (reference sequence). The CDR3 runs 15 residues. Here the CDR3 DNA reads TGCGCCAGCCCACGGACAGGCTCCTCTGGAAACACCATATATTTT. It is translated as CASPRTGSSGNTIYF.

This sequence joins TRBV7-2 and TRBJ1-2; 9 bases map to TRBD1. Germline CDR1 reads SGHTA; CDR2 reads FQGNSA. This CDR3 has 17 residues. V was pared by 5 bases and J by 3 bases, with 13 bases of the junction left unmatched. In DNA, the CDR3 is TGTGCCAGCAGCCTATGGGACAGGGCTTCGGTTGACTATGGCTACACCTTC. As protein: CASSLWDRASVDYGYTF.